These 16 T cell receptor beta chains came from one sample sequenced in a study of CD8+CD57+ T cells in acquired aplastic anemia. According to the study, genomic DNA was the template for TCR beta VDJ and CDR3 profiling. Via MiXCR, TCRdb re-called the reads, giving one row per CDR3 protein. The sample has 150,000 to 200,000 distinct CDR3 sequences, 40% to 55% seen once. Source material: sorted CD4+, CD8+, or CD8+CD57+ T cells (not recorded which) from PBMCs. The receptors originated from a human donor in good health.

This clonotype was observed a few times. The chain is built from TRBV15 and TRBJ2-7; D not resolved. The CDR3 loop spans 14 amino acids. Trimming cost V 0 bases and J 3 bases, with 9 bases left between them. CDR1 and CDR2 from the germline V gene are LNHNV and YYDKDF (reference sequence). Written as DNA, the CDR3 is TGTGCCACCAGCAGAGATGCCGGAGTCTACGAGCAGTACTTC. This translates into CATSRDAGVYEQYF. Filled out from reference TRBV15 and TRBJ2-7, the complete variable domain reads DAMVIQNPRYQVTQFGKPVTLSCSQTLNHNVMYWYQQKSSQAPKLLFHYYDKDFNNEADTPDNFQSRRPNTSFCFLDIRSPGLGDTAMYLCATSRDAGVYEQYFGPGTRLTVT.

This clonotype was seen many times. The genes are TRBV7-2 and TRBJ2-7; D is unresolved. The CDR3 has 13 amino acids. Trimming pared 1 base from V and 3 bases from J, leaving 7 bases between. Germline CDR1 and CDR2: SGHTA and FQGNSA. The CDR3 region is CASSLDSHYEQYF. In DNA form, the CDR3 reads TGTGCCAGCAGCTTAGATAGTCACTACGAGCAGTACTTC.

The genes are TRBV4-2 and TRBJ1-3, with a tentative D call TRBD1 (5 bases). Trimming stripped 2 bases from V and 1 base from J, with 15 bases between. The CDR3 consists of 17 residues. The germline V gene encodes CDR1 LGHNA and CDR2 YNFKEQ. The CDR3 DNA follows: TGTGCCAGCAGCCAATTAACACGGGGCCGATCTGGAAACACCATATATTTT. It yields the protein CASSQLTRGRSGNTIYF.

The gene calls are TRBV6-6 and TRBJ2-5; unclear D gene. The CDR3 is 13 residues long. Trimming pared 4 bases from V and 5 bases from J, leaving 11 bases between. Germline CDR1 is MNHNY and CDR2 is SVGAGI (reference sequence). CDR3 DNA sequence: TGTGCCAGCAGTTGGTCGGGCCGGGAGACCCAGTACTTC. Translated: CASSWSGRETQYF.

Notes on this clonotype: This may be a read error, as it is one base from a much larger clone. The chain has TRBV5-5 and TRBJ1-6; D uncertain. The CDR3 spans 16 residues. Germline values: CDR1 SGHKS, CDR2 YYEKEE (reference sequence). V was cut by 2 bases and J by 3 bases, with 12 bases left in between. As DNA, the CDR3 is TGTGCCAGCAGCTTCTATGGGAGCTGCTATAATTCACCCCTCCACTTT. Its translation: CASSFYGSCYNSPLHF.

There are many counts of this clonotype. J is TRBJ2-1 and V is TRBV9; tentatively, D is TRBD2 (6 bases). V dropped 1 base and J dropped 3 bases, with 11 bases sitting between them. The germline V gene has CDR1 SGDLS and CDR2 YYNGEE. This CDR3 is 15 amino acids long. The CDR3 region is CASSVQAGNYNEQFF. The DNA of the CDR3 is TGTGCCAGCAGCGTACAAGCGGGTAACTACAATGAGCAGTTCTTC.

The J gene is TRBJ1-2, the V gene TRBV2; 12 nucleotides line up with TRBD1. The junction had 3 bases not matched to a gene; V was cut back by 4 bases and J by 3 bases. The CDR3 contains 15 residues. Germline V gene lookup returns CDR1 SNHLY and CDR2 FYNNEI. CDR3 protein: CASSVGTGGYYGYTF. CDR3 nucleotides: TGTGCCAGCAGTGTGGGGACAGGGGGCTACTATGGCTACACCTTC.

Written as DNA, the CDR3 is TGTGCCAGCAGCTTAGACGAGACAGGGGGAGGCGGCTACACCTTC. Translated: CASSLDETGGGGYTF. This chain connects TRBV7-6 to TRBJ1-2, with 9 bases matching TRBD1. The J segment lost 8 bases and the V segment lost 1 base, leaving 8 bases of the junction unmatched. Germline CDR1 SGHVS, CDR2 FNYEAQ. This CDR3 region has 15 residues.

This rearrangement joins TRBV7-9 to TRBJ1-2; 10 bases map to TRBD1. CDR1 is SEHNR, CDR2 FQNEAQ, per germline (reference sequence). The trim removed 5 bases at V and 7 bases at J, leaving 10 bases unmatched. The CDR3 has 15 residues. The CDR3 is CASSPPGTGARGYTF. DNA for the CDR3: TGTGCCAGCAGCCCCCCCGGGACAGGGGCTCGTGGCTACACCTTC. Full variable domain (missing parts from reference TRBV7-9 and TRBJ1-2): DTGVSQNPRHKITKRGQNVTFRCDPISEHNRLYWYRQTLGQGPEFLTYFQNEAQLEKSRLLSDRFSAERPKGSFSTLEIQRTEQGDSAMYLCASSPPGTGARGYTFGSGTRLTVV.

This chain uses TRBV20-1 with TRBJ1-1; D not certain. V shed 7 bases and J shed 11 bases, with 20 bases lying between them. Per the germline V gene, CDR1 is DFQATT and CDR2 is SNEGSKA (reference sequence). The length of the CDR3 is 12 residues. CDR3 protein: CSGVLSGAGAFF. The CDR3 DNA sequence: TGCAGTGGGGTCTTATCGGGAGCAGGTGCTTTCTTT.

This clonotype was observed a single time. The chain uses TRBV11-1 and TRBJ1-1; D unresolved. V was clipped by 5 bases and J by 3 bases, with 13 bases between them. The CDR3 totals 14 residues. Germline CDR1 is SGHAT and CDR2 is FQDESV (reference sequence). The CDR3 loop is CASSTSGVDTEAFF. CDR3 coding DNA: TGTGCCAGCAGCACTTCCGGGGTGGACACTGAAGCTTTCTTT.

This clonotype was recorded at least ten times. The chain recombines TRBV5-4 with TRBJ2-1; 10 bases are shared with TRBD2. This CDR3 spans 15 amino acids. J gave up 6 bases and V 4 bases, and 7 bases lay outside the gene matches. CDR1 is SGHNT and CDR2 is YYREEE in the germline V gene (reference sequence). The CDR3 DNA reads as TGTGCCAGCAGCAAGGGACTAGCGCGGCTCAATGAGCAGTTCTTC. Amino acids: CASSKGLARLNEQFF.

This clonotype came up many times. Written as DNA, the CDR3 is TGTGCCAGCAGGTGGACAGGGAGACTCATGCGCTACACCTTC. Protein sequence: CASRWTGRLMRYTF. The chain uses TRBV6-2 or TRBV6-3 and TRBJ1-2; TRBD1 agrees at 8 bases. V was pared by 6 bases and J by 9 bases, with 12 bases of the junction left unmatched. This CDR3 region has 14 residues. Germline CDR1 reads MNHEY; CDR2 reads SVGEGT.

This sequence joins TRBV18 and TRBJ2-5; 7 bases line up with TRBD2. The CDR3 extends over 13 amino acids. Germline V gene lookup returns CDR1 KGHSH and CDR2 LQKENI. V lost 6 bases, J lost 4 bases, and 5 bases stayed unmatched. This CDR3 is CASSEAGAETQYF. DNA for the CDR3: TGTGCCAGCTCCGAGGCGGGAGCAGAGACCCAGTACTTC.

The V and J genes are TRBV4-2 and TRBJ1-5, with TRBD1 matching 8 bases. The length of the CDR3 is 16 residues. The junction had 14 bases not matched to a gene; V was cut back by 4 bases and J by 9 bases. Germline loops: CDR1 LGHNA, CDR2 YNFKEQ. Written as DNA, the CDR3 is TGTGCCAGCAGCCCCCGACGACAGGGGTCGGGTCGGCCCCAGCATTTT. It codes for CASSPRRQGSGRPQHF.

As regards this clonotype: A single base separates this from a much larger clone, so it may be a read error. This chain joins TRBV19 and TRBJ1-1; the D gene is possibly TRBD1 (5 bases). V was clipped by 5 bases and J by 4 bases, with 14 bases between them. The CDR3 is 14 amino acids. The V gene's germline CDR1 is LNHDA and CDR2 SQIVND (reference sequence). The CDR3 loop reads CASSPQGLSTEAFF. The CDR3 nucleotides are TGTGCCAGTAGTCCCCAGGGTTTAAGCACTGAAGCTTTCTTT. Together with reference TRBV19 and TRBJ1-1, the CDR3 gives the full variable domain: DGGITQSPKYLFRKEGQNVTLSCEQNLNHDAMYWYRQDPGQGLRLIYYSQIVNDFQKGDIAEGYSVSREKKESFPLTVTSAQKNPTAFYLCASSPQGLSTEAFFGQGTRLTVV.